The 28 T cell receptor beta chains reported below all come from one sample, sequenced in a study of cytomegalovirus exposure and HLA in healthy donors (dated by TCRdb to about 2017). Library generation was performed with the immunoSEQ multiplex PCR assay. A mixture of 60 forward primers for TCR Vbeta segments and 13 reverse primers for TCR Jbeta segments was used in the multiplex PCR. TCRdb obtained this table from immuneACCESS and retained in-frame rearrangements with V and J assigned. These tables miss some clones; where compared with another copy, unresolved V genes account for less than half of the shortfall, and the remainder is unexplained. Across this sample there are around 200,000 clones, with approximately 75% seen only once. About 5% of the sample belongs to the ten largest clones. The sample comprised PBMCs. All receptors come from a man aged 25-40 years in good health and CMV-seropositive.

The CDR3 loop reads CASSGTGWGNQPQHF. The CDR3 bases are TGTGCCAGCAGCGGCACAGGGTGGGGCAATCAGCCCCAGCATTTT. This chain connects TRBV7-9 to TRBJ1-5, with D possibly TRBD1 on 6 matching bases. V gave up 5 bases and J gave up 2 bases, with 13 bases separating them. Germline CDR1 is SEHNR and CDR2 is FQNEAQ (reference sequence). The CDR3 has 15 residues.

The chain recombines TRBV28 with TRBJ2-1; 13 nucleotides agree with TRBD2. This CDR3 is built from 14 residues. After removal of 6 bases from V and 6 bases from J, the junction contained 2 bases not matched to a gene. The germline V gene encodes CDR1 MDHEN and CDR2 SYDVKM. Here the CDR3 DNA reads TGTGCCAGCAGCGGGACTAGCGGGGTCAATGAGCAGTTCTTC. Amino acids: CASSGTSGVNEQFF.

In its sample, this clone was seen a few times. This chain joins TRBV5-8 and TRBJ1-6; TRBD1 might be the D (5 bases). This CDR3 is built from 16 residues. Germline assignment: CDR1 SGHTS and CDR2 YDEGEE. V shed 5 bases and J shed 7 bases, with 19 bases lying between them. CDR3 DNA sequence: TGTGCCAGCAGACGACCGCCGGGGGGGATGAATTCACCCCTCCACTTT. Residues: CASRRPPGGMNSPLHF. The complete variable domain, with remaining parts taken from reference TRBV5-8 and TRBJ1-6, reads EAGVTQSPTHLIKTRGQQATLRCSPISGHTSVYWYQQALGLGLQFLLWYDEGEERNRGNFPPRFSGRQFPNYSSELNVNALELEDSALYLCASRRPPGGMNSPLHFGNGTRLTVT.

By share of the sample, this clone is large. The sample contains more than one DNA sequence encoding this CDR3. The chain links TRBV14 to TRBJ1-1; D is unclear. The CDR3 contains 13 residues. CDR1 and CDR2 (germline): SGHDN, FVKESK. V shed 4 bases and J shed 3 bases, with 9 bases lying between them. In DNA, the CDR3 is TGTGCCAGCAGCCCCCGGAGTGACACTGAAGCTTTCTTT. Translating gives CASSPRSDTEAFF.

The chain links TRBV7-3 to TRBJ2-3, with 7 bases lining up with TRBD1. The V segment lost 2 bases and the J segment 3 bases; nucleotides outside the gene matches: 2. Germline V CDR1 and CDR2: SGHTA, FQGTGA. The CDR3 extends over 14 amino acids. The CDR3 DNA reads as TGTGCCAGCAGCTTAGGGACAGCTACAGATACGCAGTATTTT. Amino acids: CASSLGTATDTQYF.

The chain has TRBV2 and TRBJ2-6; TRBD2 is a possible D gene (5 bases). The CDR3 is 18 residues long. V shed 6 bases and J shed 0 bases, with 18 bases lying between them. Germline V gives CDR1 SNHLY, CDR2 FYNNEI. The CDR3 loop is CASRSSRAASSGANVLTF. CDR3 DNA: TGTGCCAGCAGGTCCTCGAGGGCAGCATCCTCTGGGGCCAACGTCCTGACTTTC. Using reference TRBV2 and TRBJ2-6 for the parts outside the CDR3, the full variable domain is EPEVTQTPSHQVTQMGQEVILRCVPISNHLYFYWYRQILGQKVEFLVSFYNNEISEKSEIFDDQFSVERPDGSNFTLKIRSTKLEDSAMYFCASRSSRAASSGANVLTFGAGSRLTVL.

This clone occurred a few times. The rearrangement joins TRBV7-6 to TRBJ2-3, with D possibly TRBD1 on 5 matching bases. V was trimmed by 4 bases and J by 2 bases, leaving 10 bases between them. The CDR3 spans 14 residues. Germline values: CDR1 SGHVS, CDR2 FNYEAQ. This CDR3 reads CASSSLGDTDTQYF. The CDR3 DNA reads as TGTGCCAGCAGCTCCTTAGGGGACACAGATACGCAGTATTTT.

This sequence joins TRBV27 and TRBJ2-7; 7 bases fit TRBD1. In germline, CDR1 is MNHEY, CDR2 SMNVEV (reference sequence). The trim removed 0 bases at V and 3 bases at J, leaving 8 bases unmatched. This CDR3 comprises 16 residues. This chain's CDR3 is CASSLSPTGADYEQYF. The CDR3 DNA reads TGTGCCAGCAGTTTATCCCCCACAGGGGCGGACTACGAGCAGTACTTC.

The V and J genes are TRBV6-1 and TRBJ1-2; D may be TRBD1 (5 bases). The germline V gene encodes CDR1 MNHNS and CDR2 SASEGT. CDR3 length: 13 amino acids. V lost 2 bases and J lost 8, with 12 bases in between. The CDR3 protein is CASSELGAGGYTF. CDR3 nucleotide sequence: TGTGCCAGCAGTGAATTAGGGGCGGGGGGCTACACCTTC.

This clone was picked up a small number of times. The chain uses TRBV19 and TRBJ1-5; the D is unclear. V was shortened by 7 bases and J by 4 bases, with 11 bases between the two germline ends. CDR1 is LNHDA and CDR2 is SQIVND in the germline V gene (reference sequence). The CDR3 runs to 13 residues. CDR3 nucleotides: TGTGCCAGTACCATGGGAGGGAATCAGCCCCAGCATTTT. Translated: CASTMGGNQPQHF.

The gene calls are TRBV7-2 and TRBJ2-7; a weak D match, TRBD1 (5 bases). The CDR3 is 14 residues long. The germline V and J ends were trimmed by 4 bases and 3 bases, with 13 bases remaining between them. Germline V gene data show CDR1 as SGHTA and CDR2 as FQGNSA. CDR3 sequence: CASSSGSINYEQYF. CDR3 coding DNA: TGTGCCAGCAGCTCAGGGTCCATTAACTACGAGCAGTACTTC.

J is TRBJ2-3 and V is TRBV7-9; D perhaps matches TRBD2 (5 bases). The germline V gene encodes CDR1 SEHNR and CDR2 FQNEAQ (reference sequence). This CDR3 contains 12 residues. Trimming took 5 bases from V and 6 from J, leaving 9 bases between them. CDR3 bases: TGTGCCAGCAGCCTGCCGGGGGATACGCAGTATTTT. It specifies CASSLPGDTQYF.

This chain connects TRBV5-1 to TRBJ1-2; D gene uncertain. The CDR3 covers 10 residues. Germline CDR1 SGHRS, CDR2 YFSETQ. Trimming stripped 4 bases from V and 12 bases from J, with 10 bases between. CDR3 sequence: CASSSALDTF. The CDR3 DNA is TGCGCCAGCAGCAGCGCCTTAGACACCTTC. The whole variable domain, filled in from reference TRBV5-1 and TRBJ1-2, reads KAGVTQTPRYLIKTRGQQVTLSCSPISGHRSVSWYQQTPGQGLQFLFEYFSETQRNKGNFPGRFSGRQFSNSRSEMNVSTLELGDSALYLCASSSALDTFGSGTRLTVV.

The chain has TRBV5-3 and TRBJ2-2; D is ambiguous. TRBV5-3 is treated as an ORF (open reading frame) with a function not yet certain. Trimming took off 5 bases at V and 7 bases at J, with 3 bases between the two ends. The CDR3 consists of 10 residues. This CDR3 reads CARSSGELFF. CDR3 nucleotide sequence: TGTGCCAGAAGTAGCGGGGAGCTGTTTTTT.

V usage is TRBV6-1 and J usage is TRBJ1-3; no reliable D call. The CDR3 contains 17 residues. V gave up 2 bases and J gave up 6 bases, with 20 bases separating them. In germline, CDR1 is MNHNS, CDR2 SASEGT. CDR3 protein: CASSEIGWRVEENTIYF. Written as DNA, the CDR3 is TGTGCCAGCAGTGAAATTGGGTGGAGGGTTGAGGAAAACACCATATATTTT.

This chain joins TRBV5-1 and TRBJ2-2; a possible D gene is TRBD2 (6 bases). With 0 bases removed from V and 6 bases from J, the gap between germline ends came to 15 bases. CDR1 and CDR2 from the germline V gene are SGHRS and YFSETQ. The CDR3 sequence is 16 residues long. As DNA, the CDR3 is TGCGCCAGCAGCTTGGCCGTCCTAGCGCTTTCCGGGGAGCTGTTTTTT. Translation gives CASSLAVLALSGELFF.

V usage is TRBV29-1 and J usage is TRBJ2-2; 7 bases align to TRBD1. V lost 7 bases and J lost 4; bases outside the gene matches: 6. The CDR3 is 13 residues long. Germline lookup yields CDR1 SQVTM and CDR2 ANQGSEA. The CDR3 DNA reads TGCAGCGCAGGGACAGTTAGCACCGGGGAGCTGTTTTTT. It is translated as CSAGTVSTGELFF.

A single count supports this clone. Sequence at one end of the junction differs from germline and may be a read error. The chain recombines TRBV7-9 with TRBJ1-2; 7 bases match TRBD1. CDR3 length: 17 residues. Germline V gene data show CDR1 as SEHNR and CDR2 as FQNEAQ (reference sequence). CDR3 sequence: CSSSLQGQVQLNYGYTF. The CDR3, as DNA: TGTTCCAGCAGCCTTCAAGGACAGGTCCAACTTAACTATGGCTACACCTTC. Drawing the rest from reference TRBV7-9 and TRBJ1-2, the complete variable domain is DTGVSQNPRHKITKRGQNVTFRCDPISEHNRLYWYRQTLGQGPEFLTYFQNEAQLEKSRLLSDRFSAERPKGSFSTLEIQRTEQGDSAMYLCSSSLQGQVQLNYGYTFGSGTRLTVV.

The V call is TRBV5-1, the J call TRBJ2-1, with 12 bases that match TRBD2. Germline V gene sequence: CDR1 SGHRS, CDR2 YFSETQ. With 4 bases clipped from V and 14 bases from J, the junction kept 10 bases outside the gene matches. This CDR3 is 14 amino acids long. In DNA, the CDR3 is TGCGCCAGCAGCCCGACTAGCGGGAGTCTACCCGAGTTCTTC. Its translation: CASSPTSGSLPEFF.

This rearrangement joins TRBV12-5 to TRBJ2-5; D perhaps matches TRBD2 (6 bases). Per the germline V gene, CDR1 is LGHNT and CDR2 is FRNRAP. V lost 3 bases and J 7 bases, leaving 15 bases between the germline ends. The CDR3 is made up of 14 amino acids. This CDR3 reads CASGFGGAVGTQYF. The CDR3 DNA sequence: TGTGCTAGTGGTTTTGGCGGGGCGGTTGGGACCCAGTACTTC.

V is TRBV13 and J is TRBJ2-3, with 8 bases that match TRBD2. Germline CDR1 is PRHDT and CDR2 is FYEKMQ (reference sequence). The length of the CDR3 is 15 residues. V shed 5 bases, J shed 4 bases, and the junction held 8 bases outside the gene matches. CDR3 protein: CASSTREGRADTQYF. The DNA for the CDR3 is TGTGCCAGCAGCACCCGGGAGGGGCGGGCAGATACGCAGTATTTT.

This clone has more than one count but fewer than ten. The CDR3 region has the DNA TGTGCCAGCAGTTACTCGCCCGGATCGGGCTACGAGCAGTACTTC. Translated, it gives CASSYSPGSGYEQYF. The chain uses TRBV6-5 and TRBJ2-7; D gene ambiguous. V lost 0 bases to trimming and J lost 3 bases, with 12 bases between them. The CDR3 totals 15 residues. Germline CDR1 and CDR2: MNHEY and SVGAGI.

This chain uses TRBV7-9 with TRBJ2-3; 9 positions match TRBD1. Germline V gene data show CDR1 as SEHNR and CDR2 as FQNEAQ (reference sequence). The junction had 11 bases not matched to a gene; V was cut back by 10 bases and J by 0 bases. The CDR3 runs to 16 residues. The chain's CDR3 is CATPGQGVHSTDTQYF. The CDR3 DNA is TGTGCCACCCCGGGACAGGGTGTACACAGCACAGATACGCAGTATTTT.

The gene calls are TRBV7-9 and TRBJ2-7; TRBD2 might be the D (6 bases). The CDR3 is made up of 13 amino acids. V lost 5 bases and J 3 bases, leaving 11 bases between the germline ends. CDR1 and CDR2 (germline): SEHNR, FQNEAQ (reference sequence). CDR3 sequence reads: CASSRGTFYEQYF. The CDR3 bases are TGTGCCAGCAGCCGAGGGACTTTCTACGAGCAGTACTTC.

The chain links TRBV2 to TRBJ2-2; D is perhaps TRBD2 (6 bases). V shed 6 bases and J shed 4 bases, with 9 bases lying between them. Germline CDR1 is SNHLY and CDR2 is FYNNEI. The length of the CDR3 is 13 residues. CDR3 region: CASRYGSTGELFF. The CDR3 DNA is TGTGCCAGCAGGTACGGGAGCACCGGGGAGCTGTTTTTT.

Here the CDR3 reads CASSAQGGWNQPQHF. Written as DNA, the CDR3 is TGTGCCAGCAGCGCCCAGGGAGGTTGGAATCAGCCCCAGCATTTT. The genes are TRBV7-2 and TRBJ1-5, with D possibly matching TRBD1 (5 bases). The germline V and J ends were trimmed by 5 bases and 4 bases, with 15 bases remaining between them. The length of the CDR3 is 15 residues. Germline loops: CDR1 SGHTA, CDR2 FQGNSA.

This clone was seen only a few times. The chain uses TRBV5-4 and TRBJ2-1; D might be TRBD1 (6 bases). Trimming left V 0 bases short and J 6 bases short, with 10 bases between. The V gene's germline CDR1 is SGHNT and CDR2 YYREEE (reference sequence). The CDR3 is 14 amino acids. This CDR3 reads CASSLETGSNEQFF. As DNA, the CDR3 is TGTGCCAGCAGCTTGGAAACAGGGAGCAATGAGCAGTTCTTC.

The V call is TRBV19, the J call TRBJ2-7; TRBD1 is a possible D gene (5 bases). The germline CDR1 and CDR2 sequences are LNHDA and SQIVND (reference sequence). This CDR3 region has 14 residues. Trimming pared 9 bases from V and 3 bases from J, leaving 18 bases between. In DNA, the CDR3 is TGTGCCAGCTCCTCACACGACAGTCTCTACGAGCAGTACTTC. This gives the protein CASSSHDSLYEQYF.